A single sample is the source of the 13 T cell receptor beta chains below, sequenced in a study of T cells in Graves' hyperthyroidism and ophthalmopathy. The CDR3 regions of TCR beta were amplified from RNA transcripts. A set of HTBI primers served as the primers for a first-round RT-PCR of the TCR CDR3. TCRdb fed the multiplex PCR reads into MiXCR, producing one record per CDR3 protein. The repertoire holds approximately 560,000 distinct CDR3 sequences, with approximately 44% as singletons. The sample comprised peripheral blood or thyroid tissue (not recorded which). These TCRs come from a woman aged 18-35 years with Graves' hyperthyroidism.

As for this clonotype: One end of the junction does not line up with germline, which may come from a read error. This rearrangement joins TRBV5-8 to TRBJ2-7; D is undetermined. The DNA end lines up better with TRBJ2-1; the J call may be wrong. This CDR3 has 12 residues. In germline, CDR1 is SGHTS, CDR2 YDEGEE. CDR3 coding DNA: TGCGCCAGCAGCCACGACTACAATGAGCAGTTCTTC. Amino acids: CASSHDYNEQFF.

The table lists this clonotype with a few counts. The chain has TRBV9 and TRBJ1-5; D may be TRBD1 (5 bases). Germline CDR1 and CDR2: SGDLS and YYNGEE. V dropped 4 bases and J dropped 7 bases, with 18 bases sitting between them. The CDR3 loop spans 15 amino acids. In DNA form, the CDR3 reads TGTGCCAGCAGCTCCAGGGAGTTGGGAACCCAGCCCCAGCATTTT. Amino acids: CASSSRELGTQPQHF.

This clonotype has at least ten counts. CDR3 sequence reads: CASSFSLGNSPLHF. The DNA of the CDR3 is TGTGCCAGCAGCTTCTCCCTGGGGAATTCACCCCTCCACTTT. J is TRBJ1-6 and V is TRBV7-6, with D unresolved. The CDR3 spans 14 residues. Germline V gene sequence: CDR1 SGHVS, CDR2 FNYEAQ. Trimming left V 3 bases short and J 7 bases short, with 10 bases between. Looking up the rest from reference TRBV7-6 and TRBJ1-6 gives the full variable domain: GAGVSQSPRYKVTKRGQDVALRCDPISGHVSLYWYRQALGQGPEFLTYFNYEAQQDKSGLPNDRFSAERPEGSISTLTIQRTEQRDSAMYRCASSFSLGNSPLHFGNGTRLTVT.

The J gene is TRBJ2-7, the V gene TRBV10-3; weak D call: TRBD1 (6 bases). Germline lookup yields CDR1 ENHRY and CDR2 SYGVKD. Trimming took 10 bases from V and 3 from J, leaving 19 bases between them. The CDR3 totals 14 residues. Here the CDR3 DNA reads TGTGCCAGCAGGGACAAGGACGACAGCTACGAGCAGTACTTC. Its protein product is CASRDKDDSYEQYF.

This clonotype has a single count. This CDR3 is CSVPRAGANVLTF. CDR3 DNA sequence: TGCAGCGTACCCCGGGCTGGGGCCAACGTCCTGACTTTC. The chain combines TRBV29-1 with TRBJ2-6; D ambiguous. This CDR3 is 13 amino acids long. Germline V CDR1 and CDR2: SQVTM, ANQGSEA. Trimming stripped 6 bases from V and 2 bases from J, with 8 bases between.

V and J are TRBV7-2 and TRBJ2-7; D may be TRBD2 (5 bases). V lost 0 bases to trimming and J lost 12 bases, with 18 bases between them. The CDR3 is 14 amino acids. Germline V gene lookup returns CDR1 SGHTA and CDR2 FQGNSA. The CDR3 loop reads CASSLAFGSLVRYF. CDR3 bases: TGTGCCAGCAGCTTAGCCTTTGGGAGTTTGGTTCGGTACTTC.

This clonotype was counted ten times or more. CDR3 sequence (DNA): TGTGCCAGCAGTGAAGGGACAGGGGGTGAAAAACTGTTTTTT. Translated, it gives CASSEGTGGEKLFF. This sequence joins TRBV2 and TRBJ1-4; TRBD1 agrees at 10 bases. Germline loops: CDR1 SNHLY, CDR2 FYNNEI. V dropped 1 base and J dropped 7; count of bases not matched to a gene: 0. The CDR3 totals 14 residues.

The rearrangement joins TRBV5-5 to TRBJ2-5; D might be TRBD2 (5 bases). Trimming cost V 4 bases and J 5 bases, with 12 bases left between them. The CDR3 covers 13 residues. In germline, CDR1 is SGHKS, CDR2 YYEKEE (reference sequence). The CDR3 region is CASSQDQRETQYF. In nucleotides, the CDR3 is TGTGCCAGCAGCCAAGATCAGCGGGAGACCCAGTACTTC.

The gene calls are TRBV7-2 and TRBJ1-5, with a possible D match to TRBD1 (5 bases). The CDR3 spans 18 residues. Germline loops: CDR1 SGHTA, CDR2 FQGNSA. V dropped 1 base and J dropped 1 base, with 17 bases sitting between them. The CDR3 DNA follows: TGTGCCAGCAGCTTAGGGGGGTATAGACGGGAAAGCAATCAGCCCCAGCATTTT. The encoded protein is CASSLGGYRRESNQPQHF.

This clonotype was recorded a few times. V usage is TRBV29-1 and J usage is TRBJ2-7, with 14 bases matching TRBD2. The CDR3 loop spans 15 amino acids. Germline CDR1 reads SQVTM; CDR2 reads ANQGSEA. J was trimmed by 4 bases and V by 0 bases; bases with no gene match: 2. CDR3 sequence reads: CSVEDGLAGGYEQYF. CDR3 sequence (DNA): TGCAGCGTTGAAGATGGACTAGCGGGAGGATACGAGCAGTACTTC.

As for this clonotype: A far more abundant clone sits one base away, making this likely a read error. This chain connects TRBV24-1 to TRBJ1-5; possible D gene TRBD1, 6 bases. Germline loops: CDR1 KGHDR, CDR2 SFDVKD. This CDR3 is built from 13 residues. Trimming stripped 4 bases from V and 5 bases from J, with 8 bases between. The CDR3 DNA reads TGTGCCACCAGTGACAGGGGAGATCAGCCCCAGCATTTT. Encoded protein: CATSDRGDQPQHF.

The genes are TRBV11-1 and TRBJ2-7; TRBD2 aligns across 10 bases. The length of the CDR3 is 13 residues. The trim removed 9 bases at V and 4 bases at J, leaving 6 bases unmatched. Germline V gene lookup returns CDR1 SGHAT and CDR2 FQDESV (reference sequence). DNA of the CDR3: TGTGCCAGACCCGGGACTAGCGCTTACGAGCAGTACTTC. Protein sequence: CARPGTSAYEQYF.

This clonotype has more than one count but fewer than ten. The V and J genes are TRBV11-2 and TRBJ2-7; no definite D call. The germline V gene encodes CDR1 SGHAT and CDR2 FQNNGV. The CDR3 has 14 amino acids. Trimming took off 2 bases at V and 2 bases at J, with 10 bases between the two ends. CDR3 amino acids: CASSLFVGPYEQYF. CDR3 bases: TGTGCCAGCAGCTTATTCGTCGGTCCCTACGAGCAGTACTTC.